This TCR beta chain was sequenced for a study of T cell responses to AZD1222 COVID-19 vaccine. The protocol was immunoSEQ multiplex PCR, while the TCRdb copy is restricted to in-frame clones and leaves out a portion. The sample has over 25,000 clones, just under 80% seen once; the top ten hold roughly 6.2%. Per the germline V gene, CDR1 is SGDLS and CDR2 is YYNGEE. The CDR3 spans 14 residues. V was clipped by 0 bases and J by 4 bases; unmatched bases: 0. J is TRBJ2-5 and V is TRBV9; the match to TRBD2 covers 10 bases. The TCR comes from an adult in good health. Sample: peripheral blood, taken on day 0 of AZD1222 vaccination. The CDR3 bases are TGTGCCAGCAGCGTAGCTAGCGGGAGAGAGACCCAGTACTTC. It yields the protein CASSVASGRETQYF.